This TCR beta chain emerged from a study of CD8 T cells in Susac syndrome. The T cells that were sequenced for TCR beta were CD8+ and CD4+ cells from blood. This CDR3 is built from 15 residues. CDR1 and CDR2 (germline): GTSNPN, SVGIG (reference sequence). Notes on this clonotype: One end of the junction fails to match germline, which may point to a read error.

An amount of RNA that ranged from 0.5 to 1 ug was reverse transcribed with random hexamers. TCRdb reanalysed the immunoSEQ multiplex PCR reads using MiXCR and keeps one entry per CDR3 protein. This repertoire shows some 77,000 distinct CDR3 sequences, around 93% found once; its top ten account for less than 0.16%. The V gene is TRBV30, the J gene TRBJ2-3, with D tentatively TRBD2 (5 bases). This receptor was taken from a human donor with Susac syndrome. The sequencing sample was made of CD4+ T cells from PBMCs. The CDR3 bases are TGTGCCGGGAGTGGTGACTTATCTAGCACAGATACGCAGTATTTT. Its translation: CAGSGDLSSTDTQYF.